These 24 T cell receptor beta chains were all obtained from the same sample, sequenced in a study of T cells in Graves' hyperthyroidism and ophthalmopathy. The investigators amplified TCR beta CDR3 regions from RNA transcripts. Primed by the HTBI set, a first-round RT-PCR was run on the TCR CDR3. TCRdb called the multiplex PCR reads again in MiXCR, with one record for every CDR3 protein. The sample shows over 300,000 distinct CDR3 sequences, approximately 14% of them seen only once. Sequencing input: blood. These receptors were taken from a woman aged 60-75 years with Graves' hyperthyroidism.

This clonotype occurred a few times. One base away lies a much larger clone, so this may be a sequencing read error. This chain joins TRBV27 and TRBJ1-5; D perhaps matches TRBD1 (5 bases). The CDR3 is 12 amino acids. Germline V gene lookup returns CDR1 MNHEY and CDR2 SMNVEV (reference sequence). The germline V and J ends were trimmed by 5 bases and 15 bases, with 17 bases remaining between them. CDR3 in amino acids: CASSDLSQVLHF. Written as DNA, the CDR3 is TGTGCCAGCAGTGATCTGTCACAGGTACTGCATTTT.

This clonotype has a count of ten or more. The chain employs TRBV5-1 and TRBJ2-3; TRBD1 is a possible D gene (6 bases). V gave up 4 bases and J gave up 0 bases, with 12 bases separating them. The V gene's germline CDR1 is SGHRS and CDR2 YFSETQ. This CDR3 has 15 residues. CDR3 protein: CASSLQGPSTDTQYF. CDR3 nucleotides: TGCGCCAGCAGCCTACAGGGACCTAGCACAGATACGCAGTATTTT.

Ten or more counts support this clonotype. The V and J genes are TRBV11-2 and TRBJ1-1, with 10 bases matching TRBD1. This CDR3 has 17 residues. J lost 0 bases, V lost 1 base, and 5 bases had no gene match. CDR1 is SGHAT, CDR2 FQNNGV, per germline. The CDR3: CASSLGGQGSLNTEAFF. DNA of the CDR3: TGTGCCAGCAGCTTAGGGGGACAGGGGAGTTTGAACACTGAAGCTTTCTTT.

A word on this clonotype: A much bigger clone sits one base away, suggesting this may be a read error. The DNA for the CDR3 is TGTGCCAGCAGTTACGCGGGGAGGGCGGATGAGCAGTTCTTC. It codes for CASSYAGRADEQFF. The chain uses TRBV6-5 and TRBJ2-1; 7 bases align to TRBD2. This CDR3 comprises 14 residues. The germline CDR1 and CDR2 sequences are MNHEY and SVGAGI. V lost 2 bases, J lost 8 bases, and 6 bases stayed unmatched.

This clonotype was recorded many times. The V gene is TRBV18, the J gene TRBJ2-1, with a tentative D call TRBD2 (5 bases). This CDR3 is 11 amino acids long. Between the trimmed V and J ends, which lost 3 bases and 10 bases, there was a span of 7 bases. CDR1 is KGHSH and CDR2 is LQKENI in the germline V gene. CDR3 residues: CASSPSSEQFF. The CDR3 region has the DNA TGTGCCAGCTCACCCTCTAGCGAGCAGTTCTTC.

CDR3 region: CAIRASNMNTEAFF. The CDR3 nucleotides are TGTGCCATCAGAGCGAGTAACATGAACACTGAAGCTTTCTTT. The chain links TRBV10-3 to TRBJ1-1; D is unresolved. The CDR3 is 14 residues long. Germline values: CDR1 ENHRY, CDR2 SYGVKD. With 6 bases removed from V and 0 bases from J, the gap between germline ends came to 11 bases.

Points on this clonotype: This sequence may be a read error, since a much larger clone differs from it by one base. V is TRBV24-1 and J is TRBJ2-3, with D hard to call. Per germline, CDR1 KGHDR and CDR2 SFDVKD. Trimming took off 6 bases at V and 0 bases at J, with 9 bases between the two ends. This CDR3 comprises 14 residues. Here the CDR3 reads CATSWAASTDTQYF. In DNA form, the CDR3 reads TGTGCCACCAGTTGGGCGGCCAGCACAGATACGCAGTATTTT.

This clonotype was recorded many times. The rearrangement links TRBV28 to TRBJ2-7; tentative D call: TRBD2 (6 bases). Trimming took 5 bases from V and 7 from J, leaving 15 bases between them. CDR3 length: 13 amino acids. CDR1 is MDHEN, CDR2 SYDVKM, per germline. The CDR3 region is CASSPPGRGEQYF. CDR3 coding DNA: TGTGCCAGCAGTCCCCCCGGGAGAGGGGAGCAGTACTTC. The entire variable domain, with the rest obtained from reference TRBV28 and TRBJ2-7, is as follows: DVKVTQSSRYLVKRTGEKVFLECVQDMDHENMFWYRQDPGLGLRLIYFSYDVKMKEKGDIPEGYSVSREKKERFSLILESASTNQTSMYLCASSPPGRGEQYFGPGTRLTVT.

The chain employs TRBV20-1 and TRBJ2-3; 10 nucleotides match TRBD2. After removal of 0 bases from V and 4 bases from J, the junction contained 4 bases not matched to a gene. Germline CDR1 DFQATT, CDR2 SNEGSKA (reference sequence). This CDR3 spans 15 amino acids. CDR3 loop: CSARDLAGAADTQYF. In DNA, the CDR3 is TGCAGTGCTAGAGATCTAGCGGGAGCGGCAGATACGCAGTATTTT.

This chain uses TRBV5-6 with TRBJ2-3; D is undetermined. There are 16 residues in the CDR3. V lost 0 bases, J lost 0 bases, and 11 bases lay in between. Per germline, CDR1 SGHDT and CDR2 YYEEEE. CDR3 amino acids: CASSLVVGDSTDTQYF. In DNA, the CDR3 is TGTGCCAGCAGCTTGGTTGTAGGAGATAGCACAGATACGCAGTATTTT.

On this clonotype itself: A much larger clonotype is one base distant, so this may be a read error. The chain carries TRBV4-1 and TRBJ1-2; D gene ambiguous. The CDR3 covers 16 residues. V lost 1 base and J 6 bases, leaving 18 bases between the germline ends. Germline values: CDR1 MGHRA, CDR2 YSYEKL. This CDR3 is CASSQASEARLNGYTF. CDR3 DNA: TGCGCCAGCAGCCAAGCTTCGGAGGCGCGGCTTAATGGCTACACCTTC.

This rearrangement joins TRBV19 to TRBJ2-1, with 11 bases that match TRBD1. The germline V gene has CDR1 LNHDA and CDR2 SQIVND (reference sequence). Trimming cost V 7 bases and J 5 bases; bases outside gene matches: 7. The CDR3 length is 15 residues. CDR3 protein: CASTLGGQGDNEQFF. CDR3 nucleotides: TGTGCCAGTACTCTCGGGGGACAGGGGGACAATGAGCAGTTCTTC. The whole variable domain, remainder taken from reference TRBV19 and TRBJ2-1, is DGGITQSPKYLFRKEGQNVTLSCEQNLNHDAMYWYRQDPGQGLRLIYYSQIVNDFQKGDIAEGYSVSREKKESFPLTVTSAQKNPTAFYLCASTLGGQGDNEQFFGPGTRLTVL.

This clonotype was seen repeatedly, ten times or more. This chain connects TRBV2 to TRBJ2-3, with 11 nucleotides matching TRBD2. Germline CDR1 and CDR2: SNHLY and FYNNEI. Losses at the gene ends were 3 bases for V and 6 bases for J; bases not matched to a gene: 5. The CDR3 sequence is 15 residues long. The DNA for the CDR3 is TGTGCCAGCAGTGATGTACTAGCGGGAGTCGATACGCAGTATTTT. It is translated as CASSDVLAGVDTQYF. Filled out from reference TRBV2 and TRBJ2-3, the complete variable domain reads EPEVTQTPSHQVTQMGQEVILRCVPISNHLYFYWYRQILGQKVEFLVSFYNNEISEKSEIFDDQFSVERPDGSNFTLKIRSTKLEDSAMYFCASSDVLAGVDTQYFGPGTRLTVL.

This clonotype was picked up many times. The chain uses TRBV3-1 and TRBJ2-1, with TRBD2 identical over 11 bases. Germline V gene data show CDR1 as LGHDT and CDR2 as YNNKEL (reference sequence). CDR3 size: 18 residues. V lost 0 bases and J lost 7; bases outside the gene matches: 11. CDR3 nucleotide sequence: TGTGCCAGCAGCCAAGACATCCTAGCGGGAGGCCCTTGGAATGAGCAGTTCTTC. Its translation: CASSQDILAGGPWNEQFF.

On this clonotype itself: An end of the junction differs from the germline gene, which may be a read error. The chain uses TRBV28 and TRBJ2-1; D possibly matches TRBD1 or TRBD2 (5 bases each). The CDR3 consists of 15 residues. Looked up from germline, CDR1 is MDHEN and CDR2 is SYDVKM. This chain's CDR3 is CTSSQRGEDNNEQFF. The DNA of the CDR3 is TGTACCAGCAGTCAGAGAGGGGAAGACAACAATGAGCAGTTCTTC.

This clonotype was seen ten or more times. The V gene is TRBV6-8, the J gene TRBJ2-5; D ambiguous. CDR3 length: 10 amino acids. Germline CDR1 MNHGY, CDR2 SAAAGT. V dropped 3 bases and J dropped 7 bases, with 3 bases sitting between them. The chain's CDR3 is CASSYWTQYF. The CDR3 DNA reads as TGTGCCAGCAGTTATTGGACCCAGTACTTC.

The table lists this clonotype with many counts. J is TRBJ2-5 and V is TRBV7-9, with a possible D match to TRBD2 (6 bases). This CDR3 has 15 residues. V lost 5 bases, J lost 2 bases, and 15 bases lay in between. Germline CDR1 and CDR2: SEHNR and FQNEAQ (reference sequence). The CDR3 nucleotides are TGTGCCAGCAGCATGCCTAGCGTGGGGCAAGAGACCCAGTACTTC. Translated: CASSMPSVGQETQYF.

This clonotype was seen at least ten times. The chain couples TRBV2 to TRBJ2-7; TRBD1 matches at 7 bases. V gave up 5 bases and J gave up 7 bases; unmatched junction bases: 8. CDR1 SNHLY and CDR2 FYNNEI come from the germline V gene. The CDR3 loop spans 13 amino acids. The CDR3 protein is CASSSGQEGEQYF. CDR3 in DNA: TGTGCCAGCAGTTCCGGACAGGAAGGAGAGCAGTACTTC.

A few counts support this clonotype. The J gene is TRBJ2-7, the V gene TRBV11-2; 9 bases are shared with TRBD2. Trimming took 4 bases from V and 5 from J; bases not matched to a gene: 18. Germline V gene lookup returns CDR1 SGHAT and CDR2 FQNNGV. The length of the CDR3 is 18 residues. The CDR3 here is CASSSRRKGGGRANEQYF. The CDR3 region has the DNA TGTGCCAGCAGCTCCCGACGAAAAGGGGGCGGGAGGGCCAACGAGCAGTACTTC.

The gene calls are TRBV5-1 and TRBJ2-1; 14 nucleotides agree with TRBD2. Trimming at V came to 3 bases and at J to 0 bases, leaving 8 bases not matched to a gene. CDR1 and CDR2 (germline): SGHRS, YFSETQ. The CDR3 contains 19 residues. CDR3 DNA: TGCGCCAGCAGCTCGAGGGGACTAGCGGGAGCGCGCTCCTACAATGAGCAGTTCTTC. It yields the protein CASSSRGLAGARSYNEQFF. Filled out from reference TRBV5-1 and TRBJ2-1, the complete variable domain reads KAGVTQTPRYLIKTRGQQVTLSCSPISGHRSVSWYQQTPGQGLQFLFEYFSETQRNKGNFPGRFSGRQFSNSRSEMNVSTLELGDSALYLCASSSRGLAGARSYNEQFFGPGTRLTVL.

The J gene is TRBJ2-1, the V gene TRBV29-1; no clear D gene. Germline values: CDR1 SQVTM, CDR2 ANQGSEA. CDR3 length equals 15 residues. Trimming left V 8 bases short and J 4 bases short, with 21 bases between. This CDR3 reads CSTLSPRTLYNEQFF. Here the CDR3 DNA reads TGCAGCACCCTGAGCCCTCGGACCCTATACAATGAGCAGTTCTTC.

The chain uses TRBV7-3 and TRBJ1-2, with a possible D match to TRBD1 (6 bases). With 5 bases removed from V and 7 bases from J, the gap between germline ends came to 17 bases. CDR1 and CDR2 (germline): SGHTA, FQGTGA. The CDR3 is made up of 14 amino acids. CDR3 bases: TGTGCCAGCAGCCCCCGGGAGGGGGAGTCTGGCTACACCTTC. It encodes CASSPREGESGYTF.

At least ten counts were recorded for this clonotype. The V and J genes are TRBV28 and TRBJ1-2, with D possibly matching TRBD1 (5 bases). CDR1 is MDHEN, CDR2 SYDVKM, per germline. CDR3 length: 12 residues. Trimming took 7 bases from V and 2 from J, leaving 8 bases between them. DNA for the CDR3: TGTGCCAGCACTTCAGGGAACTATGGCTACACCTTC. Protein: CASTSGNYGYTF.

In its sample, this clonotype was seen many times. V is TRBV30 and J is TRBJ1-6, with D hard to call. The CDR3 consists of 15 residues. The V end was cut by 3 bases, the J end by 0 bases, with 9 bases between. Germline values: CDR1 GTSNPN, CDR2 SVGIG (reference sequence). The CDR3 is CAWRDGSSYNSPLHF. The CDR3 coding sequence is TGTGCCTGGAGGGACGGGAGCTCCTATAATTCACCCCTCCACTTT.